These T cell receptor beta chains were read from a single sample in a study of T-cell reconstitution after alpha-beta-depleted transplantation in children. Via MiXCR, TCRdb re-called the PCR reads, giving one row per CDR3 protein. The profile shows about 200,000 distinct CDR3 sequences, 14% to 15% of them singletons. The material was PBMCs from the stem cell graft donor, obtained from the stem cell graft. These receptors were taken from a human donor who donated a stem cell graft to a child with acute lymphoblastic leukemia. Both conserved end residues are part of each CDR3. A D gene is named only where the DNA matches it firmly. Part of the rows lack a size; the others show once, few, many or a class for expanded clones.

d_call	v_call	clone_size	j_call	cdr3_nt	cdr3_aa
-	TRBV29-1	many	TRBJ1-1	TGCAGCGTTGATGAGGCAGGACATGGCGCTGAAGCTTTCTTT	CSVDEAGHGAEAFF
-	TRBV25-1	many	TRBJ1-2	TGTGCCAGCAGTGAATCAAGGACGAACTATGGCTACACCTTC	CASSESRTNYGYTF
TRBD1	TRBV7-8	-	TRBJ2-7	TGTGCCAGCAGCTTACCGCGGGACAGGGAGTACTTC	CASSLPRDREYF
-	TRBV6-5	-	TRBJ1-5	TGTGCCAGCAGTCCAGTGATCAGTCCGCCCCAGCATTTT	CASSPVISPPQHF
-	TRBV27	many	TRBJ2-1	TGTGCCAGCAGTTTAACACGGGAGACTGAGCAGTTCTTC	CASSLTRETEQFF
-	TRBV5-1	many	TRBJ2-1	TGCGCCAGCAGCTTAAGAGTGGGGTCGAATGAGCAGTTCTTC	CASSLRVGSNEQFF
TRBD2	TRBV7-6	many	TRBJ2-1	TGTGCCAGCAGCCAACGGCCCTTAGCGGGAGGGAGCTCCTACAATGAGCAGTTCTTC	CASSQRPLAGGSSYNEQFF
TRBD1	TRBV5-1	many	TRBJ2-1	TGCGCCAGCAGGTTGACAGGGAGCTCCTACAATGAGCAGTTCTTC	CASRLTGSSYNEQFF
-	TRBV5-1	many	TRBJ2-1	TGCGCCAGCAGCTTAGAAGCTACCTCCTACAATGAGCAGTTCTTC	CASSLEATSYNEQFF
-	TRBV27	few	TRBJ1-2	TGTGCCAGCACCCCTGGGAAGAACCTTAGAGTGGGTGGCTACACCTTC	CASTPGKNLRVGGYTF
-	TRBV4-1	-	TRBJ2-1	TGCGCCAGCAGCCAAGACGGAGGACTAAACAATGAGCAGTTCTTC	CASSQDGGLNNEQFF
-	TRBV5-1	many	TRBJ2-5	TGCGCCAGCAGCTTGTTCCAGGACAGACAAGAGACCCAGTACTTC	CASSLFQDRQETQYF
-	TRBV12-3/TRBV12-4	many	TRBJ2-5	TGTGCCAGCACCCTGGGGGACCTACCGTACCAAGAGACCCAGTACTTC	CASTLGDLPYQETQYF
-	TRBV12-3/TRBV12-4	-	TRBJ1-5	TGTGCCAGCAGTTCCGGCCAGGGCAGGAGCAATCAGCCCCAGCATTTT	CASSSGQGRSNQPQHF
-	TRBV5-1	many	TRBJ2-3	TGCGCCAGCAGCGGTGTGCAGGGAACAGATACGCAGTATTTT	CASSGVQGTDTQYF
-	TRBV5-1	many	TRBJ1-1	TGCGCCAGCAGCTTTGTTAGGGGAGGCAACACTGAAGCTTTCTTT	CASSFVRGGNTEAFF
-	TRBV29-1	-	TRBJ2-7	TGCAGCGTTTGCGAGAACAACCGACCTTCTGGCGAGCAGTACTTC	CSVCENNRPSGEQYF
-	TRBV7-8	few	TRBJ2-5	TGTGCCAGCAGCCAGGGACCCCAAGAGACCCAGTACTTC	CASSQGPQETQYF
-	TRBV5-6	few	TRBJ1-2	TGTGCCAGCATCCTGAGGGGGACCTATGGCTACACCTTC	CASILRGTYGYTF
TRBD2	TRBV20-1	many	TRBJ2-7	TGCAGTGCTATGGCGGGAGTCGAGCAGTACTTC	CSAMAGVEQYF
-	TRBV2	many	TRBJ2-3	TGTGCCAGCAGTGAAGCGCTAGCGCAGCAGTATTTT	CASSEALAQQYF
-	TRBV20-1	many	TRBJ2-1	TGCAGTGCTAGAGTGTCGACTAGACACTACAATGAGCAGTTCTTC	CSARVSTRHYNEQFF
-	TRBV10-2	-	TRBJ1-1	TGCGCCAGCAGTCCTAAGAACACTGAAGCTTTCTTT	CASSPKNTEAFF
TRBD1	TRBV14	many	TRBJ2-5	TGTGCCAGCAGCCTCGAGTCGGGACAGGGGGAAGAGACCCAGTACTTC	CASSLESGQGEETQYF
TRBD2	TRBV11-2	many	TRBJ2-7	TGTGCCACCAATCTAGCGGGAGGGCATTTTGAGCAGTACTTC	CATNLAGGHFEQYF
-	TRBV28	many	TRBJ1-2	TGTGCCAGTAGGGAGGGGGTTGATGGCTACACCTTC	CASREGVDGYTF
-	TRBV10-3	many	TRBJ1-2	TGTGCCATCAGTGAGACTTTGCAGGGACGGAATAACTATGGCTACACCTTC	CAISETLQGRNNYGYTF
TRBD1	TRBV20-1	many	TRBJ1-1	TGCAGTGCTAGAGACCGGGACAGGGGTAGGGACACTGAAGCTTTCTTT	CSARDRDRGRDTEAFF
TRBD2	TRBV5-5	many	TRBJ2-7	TGTGCCAGCAGTACGGGACTAGCGGGCCCCTACGAGCAGTACTTC	CASSTGLAGPYEQYF
-	TRBV19	many	TRBJ2-7	TGTGCCAGTAGCGCCTTTCCGGACAGATCCTACGAGCAGTACTTC	CASSAFPDRSYEQYF
-	TRBV20-1	many	TRBJ1-1	TGCAGTGCGTCAGATAGAGCCCGAGGGAACACTGAAGCTTTCTTT	CSASDRARGNTEAFF
-	TRBV12-3/TRBV12-4	many	TRBJ1-1	TGTGCCAGCAGTTTACGGGTTGAAGCTTTCTTT	CASSLRVEAFF
TRBD2	TRBV6-1	-	TRBJ2-1	TGTGCCAGCAGCCTAGAACTAGCGGGAGATGGTGAGCAGTTCTTC	CASSLELAGDGEQFF
-	TRBV2	many	TRBJ2-1	TGTGCCAGCAGTGATGGGGTTAGCTCCTACAATGAGCAGTTCTTC	CASSDGVSSYNEQFF
TRBD1	TRBV3-1	-	TRBJ2-7	TGTGCCAGCAGCCGAGGACAGGCACTACGGGAGCAGTACTTC	CASSRGQALREQYF
TRBD2	TRBV5-1	many	TRBJ2-1	TGCGCCAGCAGCCCTGGGACTAGCGGATTAGAGCAGTTCTTC	CASSPGTSGLEQFF
-	TRBV5-1	many	TRBJ2-2	TGCGCCAGCAGCTTGTCGTCTCGGGTCGGCGGGGAGCTGTTTTTT	CASSLSSRVGGELFF
-	TRBV10-3	few	TRBJ2-3	TGTGCCATCAGTGAGTCGATTGGCAGCGGGAGCACAGATACGCAGTATTTT	CAISESIGSGSTDTQYF
-	TRBV4-2	many	TRBJ2-7	TGTGCCAGCAGCCAAGATAGGACCTCCTACGAGCAGTACTTC	CASSQDRTSYEQYF
-	TRBV6-1	many	TRBJ1-2	TGTGCCAGCACCCACGAGTCGACGAAAGCTAACTATGGCTACACCTTC	CASTHESTKANYGYTF
-	TRBV5-5	many	TRBJ2-3	TGTGCCAGCAGCTCCTACGGGGGCACAGATACGCAGTATTTT	CASSSYGGTDTQYF
-	TRBV5-6	many	TRBJ2-3	TGTGCCAGCAGCCGGTTGACTAGTACCCTTAGCACAGATACGCAGTATTTT	CASSRLTSTLSTDTQYF
-	TRBV7-1	-	TRBJ2-1	TGTGCCAGCAGCGAGCTCGTGCGGAGAGCATACAATGAGCAGTTCTTC	CASSELVRRAYNEQFF
-	TRBV5-1	many	TRBJ2-5	TGCGCCAGCAGTCTCAGATGGGAGTACCAAGAGACCCAGTACTTC	CASSLRWEYQETQYF
-	TRBV7-9	many	TRBJ2-3	TGTGCCAGCAGCTTAGCCCACACAGATACGCAGTATTTT	CASSLAHTDTQYF
TRBD2	TRBV10-3	-	TRBJ2-7	TGTGCCATCGGGGATAGCGGGATCGGGAACTACGAGCAGTACTTC	CAIGDSGIGNYEQYF
TRBD2	TRBV18	many	TRBJ2-7	TGTGCCAGCTCACCAGACCTGCGGGGGGAGCAGTACTTC	CASSPDLRGEQYF
-	TRBV3-1	many	TRBJ2-1	TGTGCCAGCAGCCAAGACAGGGTAGCGTCTAATGAGCAGTTCTTC	CASSQDRVASNEQFF
TRBD1	TRBV5-1	many	TRBJ1-2	TGCGCCAGCAGCTTGGACGACCGGGACAGGGGGTTGACTTTCTATGGCTACACCTTC	CASSLDDRDRGLTFYGYTF
-	TRBV12-3/TRBV12-4	-	TRBJ1-1	TGTGCCAGCAAGAAGCGGGAAGCTTTCTTT	CASKKREAFF
-	TRBV7-2	-	TRBJ1-1	TGTGCCAGCAGCTTATCCTCGGGGGTGGGGACTGAAGCTTTCTTT	CASSLSSGVGTEAFF
-	TRBV25-1	few	TRBJ2-5	TGTGCCAGCAGTGGAAAATACTGGGGGCAAGACCAAGAGACCCAGTACTTC	CASSGKYWGQDQETQYF
TRBD2	TRBV20-1	many	TRBJ2-1	TGCAGTGCTTCGACTAGCGGGAACTACAATGAGCAGTTCTTC	CSASTSGNYNEQFF
-	TRBV7-6	many	TRBJ2-7	TGTGCCAGCAGCTCTCCGACTAGGGGGGACTACGAGCAGTACTTC	CASSSPTRGDYEQYF
TRBD2	TRBV12-3/TRBV12-4	few	TRBJ2-2	TGTGCCAGCAGTCCCCCGGAGGGAGGGGCAACCGGGGAGCTGTTTTTT	CASSPPEGGATGELFF
-	TRBV7-6	many	TRBJ2-7	TGTGCCAGCAGCTCAACCCGCGTGGTAGGTCTGTACGAGCAGTACTTC	CASSSTRVVGLYEQYF
TRBD2	TRBV20-1	many	TRBJ2-3	TGCAGTGCTAGGGGGACTAGCTTCTCGGAGGATACGCAGTATTTT	CSARGTSFSEDTQYF
-	TRBV4-2	many	TRBJ1-3	TGTGCCAGCAGCCAAGATGGGGGGTCAGATGGAAACACCATATATTTT	CASSQDGGSDGNTIYF
TRBD2	TRBV5-5	many	TRBJ2-5	TGTGCCAGCAGCTTGCAACCGGGACTAGAAGGCGAGACCCAGTACTTC	CASSLQPGLEGETQYF
-	TRBV12-3/TRBV12-4	many	TRBJ2-3	TGTGCCAGCACTATTGGGGACGGACGCACAGATACGCAGTATTTT	CASTIGDGRTDTQYF